This T cell receptor (beta chain) stems from a study of vaccination and CD4 T cells after COVID-19. For the study at large: The stimulating agents, overlapping spike peptides, came from SARS-CoV-2, HCoV-NL63, HCoV-OC43 and HCoV-229E.

The Oncomine TCR Beta short-read assay was applied to DNA of cultured CD4+ T cells. TCRdb re-called the PCR reads through MiXCR, storing one row per CDR3 protein. The sample holds roughly 15,000 distinct CDR3 sequences; roughly 40% are singletons and the top ten take 3.5% to 4%. Details on this clonotype: No antigen is known for it.

The germline V and J ends were trimmed by 5 bases and 4 bases, with 17 bases remaining between them. Germline V gene data show CDR1 as MDHEN and CDR2 as SYDVKM. This CDR3 has 15 residues. Treatment: roughly 10-day PBMC culture with coronavirus spike peptide pools or control peptides (ViraFEST assay). The sequence was collected from a human donor who had recovered from COVID-19. The V gene is TRBV28, the J gene TRBJ1-1; possibly TRBD1 for D (5 bases). Sequencing was carried out using CD4+ T cells from blood, cultured in vitro. The CDR3 reads CASSAERGWSTEAFF. DNA of the CDR3: TGTGCCAGCAGTGCAGAGAGGGGCTGGAGCACTGAAGCTTTCTTT.